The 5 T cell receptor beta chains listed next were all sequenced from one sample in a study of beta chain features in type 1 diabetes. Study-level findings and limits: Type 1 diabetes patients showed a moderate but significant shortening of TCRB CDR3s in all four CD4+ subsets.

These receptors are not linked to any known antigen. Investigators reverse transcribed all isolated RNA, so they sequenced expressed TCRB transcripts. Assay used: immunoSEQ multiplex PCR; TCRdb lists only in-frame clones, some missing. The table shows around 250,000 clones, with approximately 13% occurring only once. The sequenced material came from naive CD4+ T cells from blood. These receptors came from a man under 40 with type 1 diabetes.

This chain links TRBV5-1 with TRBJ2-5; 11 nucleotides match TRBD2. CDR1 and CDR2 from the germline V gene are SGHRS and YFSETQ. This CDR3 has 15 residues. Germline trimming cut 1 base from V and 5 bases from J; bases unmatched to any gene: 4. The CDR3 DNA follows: TGCGCCAGCAGCTTGACTAGCGGGAGCAGGGAGACCCAGTACTTC. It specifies CASSLTSGSRETQYF.

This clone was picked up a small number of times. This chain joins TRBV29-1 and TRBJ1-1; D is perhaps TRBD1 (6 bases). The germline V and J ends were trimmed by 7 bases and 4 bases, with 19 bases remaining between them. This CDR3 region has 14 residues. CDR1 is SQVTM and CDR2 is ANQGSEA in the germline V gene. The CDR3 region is CSAIGGRGPTEAFF. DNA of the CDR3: TGCAGCGCTATAGGGGGGAGGGGACCCACTGAAGCTTTCTTT.

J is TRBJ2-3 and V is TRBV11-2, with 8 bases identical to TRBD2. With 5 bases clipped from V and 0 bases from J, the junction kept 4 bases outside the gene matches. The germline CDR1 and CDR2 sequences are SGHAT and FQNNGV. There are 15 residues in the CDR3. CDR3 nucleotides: TGTGCCAGCAGCACTAGCGGAACTAGCACAGATACGCAGTATTTT. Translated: CASSTSGTSTDTQYF.

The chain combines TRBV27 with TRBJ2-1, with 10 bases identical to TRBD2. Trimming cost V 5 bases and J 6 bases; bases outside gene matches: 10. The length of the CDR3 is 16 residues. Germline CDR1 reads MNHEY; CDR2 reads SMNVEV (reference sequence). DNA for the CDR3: TGTGCCAGCAGTATACAAGCGGGAGGGCCGGGCAATGAGCAGTTCTTC. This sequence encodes CASSIQAGGPGNEQFF.

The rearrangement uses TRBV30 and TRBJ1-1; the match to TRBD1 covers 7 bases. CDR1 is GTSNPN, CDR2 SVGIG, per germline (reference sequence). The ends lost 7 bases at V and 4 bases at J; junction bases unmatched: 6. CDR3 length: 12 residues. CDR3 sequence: CAYGQEATEAFF. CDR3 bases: TGTGCCTACGGACAGGAGGCCACTGAAGCTTTCTTT.